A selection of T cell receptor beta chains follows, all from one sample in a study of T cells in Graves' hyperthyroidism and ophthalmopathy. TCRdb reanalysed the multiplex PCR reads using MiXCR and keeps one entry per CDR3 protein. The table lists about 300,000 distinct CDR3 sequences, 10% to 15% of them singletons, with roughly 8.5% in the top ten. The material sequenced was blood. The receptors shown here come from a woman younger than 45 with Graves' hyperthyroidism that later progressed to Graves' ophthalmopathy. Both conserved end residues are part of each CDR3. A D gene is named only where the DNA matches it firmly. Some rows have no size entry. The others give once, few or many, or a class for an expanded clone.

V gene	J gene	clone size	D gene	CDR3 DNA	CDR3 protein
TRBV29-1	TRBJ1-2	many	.	TGCAGCGCCTCGAACAGTGGCGGCTACACCTTC	CSASNSGGYTF
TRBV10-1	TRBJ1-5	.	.	TGCGCCAGCAGTGAGGGCAGCCGTAGCAATCAGCCCCAGCATTTT	CASSEGSRSNQPQHF
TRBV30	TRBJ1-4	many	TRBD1	TGTGCCTGGAGTGTATCAGGGGGGGAGGAAAAACTGTTTTTT	CAWSVSGGEEKLFF
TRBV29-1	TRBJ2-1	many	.	TGCAGCGTTTCTTCGGCCTTGCCGTTGGATGAGCAGTTCTTC	CSVSSALPLDEQFF
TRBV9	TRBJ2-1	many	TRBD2	TGTGCCAGCAGCGTAGGGGGCGGGGGACTAGCGGGAGGGAGCTCCTACAATGAGCAGTTCTTC	CASSVGGGGLAGGSSYNEQFF
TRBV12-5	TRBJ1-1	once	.	TGTGCTAGTGGTTTGACGATGAACACTGAAGCTTTCTTT	CASGLTMNTEAFF
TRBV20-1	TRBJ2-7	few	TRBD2	TGCAGTGCTAGTCCCGCGGGAGAGTACTACGAGCAGAACTTC	CSASPAGEYYEQNF
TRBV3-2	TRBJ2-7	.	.	TGTGCCAGCAGCCAAGATCAGCGGGAGGGCCCCCACGAGCAGTACTTC	CASSQDQREGPHEQYF
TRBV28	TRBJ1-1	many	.	TGTGCCAGCAGTTTACGATCGCGACGGCACACTGAAGCTTTCTTT	CASSLRSRRHTEAFF
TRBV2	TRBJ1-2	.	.	TGTGCCAGGAGAGAGGTGACGACGTTTGGCTACACCTTC	CARREVTTFGYTF
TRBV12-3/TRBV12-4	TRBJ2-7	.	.	TGTGCCAGCAGTTTAGAGGGGCTGGGGAACGAGCAGTACTTC	CASSLEGLGNEQYF
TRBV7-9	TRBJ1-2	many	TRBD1	TGTGCCAGCAGCTCCTTCTACCGGGACAGGGGATATGGCTACACCTTC	CASSSFYRDRGYGYTF
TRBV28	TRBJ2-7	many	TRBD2	TGTGCCAGCAGTTCCCCCTGGACTAGCGGGAGGCAGGAGCAGTACTTC	CASSSPWTSGRQEQYF
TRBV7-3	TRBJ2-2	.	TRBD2	TGTGCCAGCAGCCCGGGACTAGCGTGCGGGGAGCTGTTTTTT	CASSPGLACGELFF
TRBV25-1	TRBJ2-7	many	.	TGTGCCAGCGGCGGGACCCCAAGCTCCTACGAGCAGTACTTC	CASGGTPSSYEQYF
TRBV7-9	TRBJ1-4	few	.	TGTGCCAGCAGCCCGTACGGGGGGCTGGGTGAAAAACTGTTTTTT	CASSPYGGLGEKLFF
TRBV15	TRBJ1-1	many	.	TGTGCCACCAGCAGAGATGGCAGGGCGAACACTGAAGCTTTCTTT	CATSRDGRANTEAFF
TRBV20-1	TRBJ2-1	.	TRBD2	TGCAGTGCTAGGGGTGGACTAGCGGGGAACTACAATGAGCAGTTCTTC	CSARGGLAGNYNEQFF
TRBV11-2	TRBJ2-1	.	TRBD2	TGTGCCAGCAGCTTAGCAACTAGCGGGAGGTCCCTCAATGAGCAGTTCTTC	CASSLATSGRSLNEQFF
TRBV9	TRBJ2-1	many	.	TGTGCCAGCAGCGTAGGGGGGGGGCAGGGGGCGAGGAATGAGCAGTTCTTC	CASSVGGGQGARNEQFF
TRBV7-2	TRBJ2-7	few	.	TGTGCCAGCAGCTTATTTTGGCTCTCCTACGAGCAGTACTTC	CASSLFWLSYEQYF
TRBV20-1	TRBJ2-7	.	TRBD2	TGCAGTGCTAGTAGTGCCAGCAGCCAGGGACTAGGGTCCTCCTACGAGCAGTACTTC	CSASSASSQGLGSSYEQYF
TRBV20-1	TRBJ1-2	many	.	TGCAGTGCTAGAGAAAGGGACACAACCCTCCTTAACTATGGCTACACCTTC	CSARERDTTLLNYGYTF
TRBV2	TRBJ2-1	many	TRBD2	TGTGCCAGCAGTTTGGCGGGAGGCCCCTACAATGAGCAGTTCTTC	CASSLAGGPYNEQFF
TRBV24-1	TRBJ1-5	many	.	TGTGCCACCAGTGATTGGGGCGGCAATCAGCCCCAGCATTTT	CATSDWGGNQPQHF
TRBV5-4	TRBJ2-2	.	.	TGTGCCAGCAGCTTGGCGGCCTCCCGCACCGGGGAGCTGTTTTTT	CASSLAASRTGELFF
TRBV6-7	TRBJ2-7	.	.	TGTGCCAGCAGTTACTCTTCTCAGGGAATTAAAGCCTACGAGCAGTACTTC	CASSYSSQGIKAYEQYF
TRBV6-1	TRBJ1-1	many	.	TGTGCCAGCAGTGAAGGGTGGGGGGGCCCGAACACTGAAGCTTTCTTT	CASSEGWGGPNTEAFF
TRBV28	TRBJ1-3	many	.	TGTGCCAGCAGGGACGGACTCTCTGGAAACACCATATATTTT	CASRDGLSGNTIYF
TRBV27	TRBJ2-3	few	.	TGTGCCAGCAGTTTATGGACTACTACAGATACGCAGTATTTT	CASSLWTTTDTQYF
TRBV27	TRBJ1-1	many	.	TGTGCCAGCAGTTTTGCGGAAAACACTGAAGCTTTCTTT	CASSFAENTEAFF
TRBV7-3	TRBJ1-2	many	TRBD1	TGTGCCAGCAGCTTAAGAGAACAGGGGGCGTATAATGGCTACACCTTC	CASSLREQGAYNGYTF
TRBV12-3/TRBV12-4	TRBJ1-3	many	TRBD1	TGTGCCAGCAGTAAGTCCGGGACAGCTTTTTTCTCTGGAAACACCATATATTTT	CASSKSGTAFFSGNTIYF
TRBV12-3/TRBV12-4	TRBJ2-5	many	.	TGTGCCAGCAGTTTAACTGGAAGGGGGGGGGAGGATAGACAAGAGACCCAGTACTTC	CASSLTGRGGEDRQETQYF
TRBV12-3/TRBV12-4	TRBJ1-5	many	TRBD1	TGTGCCAGCAGCCATGGGACAGGGGGAAGCAATCAGCCCCAGCATTTT	CASSHGTGGSNQPQHF
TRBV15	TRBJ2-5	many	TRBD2	TGTGCCACCAGCAGAGACCGCGGACTAGCGGCCGTGTACTTC	CATSRDRGLAAVYF
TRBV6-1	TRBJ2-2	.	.	TGTGCCAGCAAAGCCTCCAACACCGGGGAGCTGTTTTTT	CASKASNTGELFF
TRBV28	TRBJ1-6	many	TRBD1	TGTGCCAGCAGCCAGACAGGGTATAATTCACCCCTCCACTTT	CASSQTGYNSPLHF
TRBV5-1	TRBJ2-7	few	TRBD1	TGCGCCAGCAGCTTCCGGACAGGGAACTACGAGCAGTACTTC	CASSFRTGNYEQYF